This T cell receptor (beta chain) is drawn from a study of Graves' ophthalmopathy and Graves' hyperthyroidism. This clonotype was observed many times. CDR3 regions of TCR beta were amplified from RNA transcripts. First-round RT-PCR with HTBI primers preceded a second-round multiplex PCR. TCRdb ran MiXCR on the multiplex PCR reads and lists one entry per CDR3 protein. The table has 240,000 or so distinct CDR3 sequences, 45% seen once; the top ten hold less than 50%. V shed 6 bases and J 6 bases; nucleotides not matched to a gene: 6. The germline gives CDR1 ENHRY, CDR2 SYGVKD. CDR3 length: 13 residues. The origin of this receptor is an adult man with Graves' ophthalmopathy. Sequencing input: peripheral blood. This chain joins TRBV10-3 and TRBJ2-7, with 9 bases that match TRBD1. The CDR3 coding sequence is TGTGCCATCAGCGCCGGGACAGGGACCGAGCAGTACTTC. Protein sequence: CAISAGTGTEQYF.